This paragraph covers one TCR beta chain sequence. Its antigen is as yet unknown. The sample belongs to a study of T cell responses to AZD1222 COVID-19 vaccine. Study-level results: Of the AZD1222 recipients, only 5 or 6 were seropositive at baseline. Per reports, nearly half of all spike-specific TCRs target regions that are unmutated in variants.

The repertoire was sequenced with immunoSEQ multiplex PCR; TCRdb's copy has only in-frame clones and lacks some. The sample shows under 150,000 clones, over 75% of them seen only once. This specimen was peripheral blood, taken on day 0 of AZD1222 vaccination. The sequence was obtained from an adult in good health.

The CDR3 here is CASSRSRAGEGNEQFF. The DNA for the CDR3 is TGTGCCAGCAGTCGCTCACGAGCGGGAGAAGGTAATGAGCAGTTCTTC. The J gene is TRBJ2-1, the V gene TRBV4-2; 8 bases are a match to TRBD2. Per germline, CDR1 LGHNA and CDR2 YNFKEQ. The CDR3 contains 16 residues. With V trimmed by 6 bases and J by 7 bases, 14 bases remained unmatched.